This entry lists 25 T cell receptor beta chains sequenced from one sample in a study of naive and memory T cell subsets (dated by TCRdb to 2017 to 2019). Beyond this particular receptor, the publication reports: A few larger clonotypes were present in naive repertoires, particularly the CD8 repertoires, and these clonotypes were possibly memory cells re-expressing CD45RA.

The library was generated by UMI-ligation and nested PCR. The data were produced on an Illumina MiSeq. The beta constant-region primer consisted of an equimolar mixture of two oligonucleotides that together covered TRBC1 and TRBC2. Four rounds of PCR, combining the SP2 primer with nested alpha and beta constant-region primers, were used to amplify the ligated cDNA. TCRdb reanalyzed the raw reads on its own, using fastp at Q25 for trimming and MiXCR for clone calling, and kept in-frame beta chains. Each entry is one CDR3 protein sequence, shown with its most common DNA and genes. This sample has 98,000 or so distinct CDR3 sequences in its table, and around 13% of those were observed once. In total, the top ten clones hold roughly 3.1% of the sample. No antigens are known for them. Source material: naive CD8+ T cells from blood. What the cell subset or site label conveys for this sample: naive T cells, CD45RA high CD27+. Receptors were obtained from a human donor in good health.

This clonotype showed up just a few times. The V call is TRBV7-2, the J call TRBJ2-1; a possible D gene is TRBD2 (5 bases). V was clipped by 1 base and J by 4 bases, with 11 bases between them. Germline V gives CDR1 SGHTA, CDR2 FQGNSA. The CDR3 is made up of 15 amino acids. As DNA, the CDR3 is TGTGCCAGCAGCTTAGGACCGACTAAGTACAATGAGCAGTTCTTC. This encodes CASSLGPTKYNEQFF.

This clonotype has more than one count but fewer than ten. This chain joins TRBV2 and TRBJ2-3; 10 bases agree with TRBD2. There are 15 residues in the CDR3. Trimming removed 7 bases from V and 6 bases from J; junction bases left unmatched: 10. The germline CDR1 and CDR2 sequences are SNHLY and FYNNEI. Written as DNA, the CDR3 is TGTGCCAGCAAAGTAGAGGGACTAGCGACGGATACGCAGTATTTT. It codes for CASKVEGLATDTQYF.

The chain joins TRBV15 to TRBJ2-1; TRBD2 matches 7 bases. The germline CDR1 and CDR2 sequences are LNHNV and YYDKDF (reference sequence). V shed 2 bases, J shed 5 bases, and the junction held 12 bases outside the gene matches. This CDR3 is 17 amino acids long. CDR3 sequence: CATSRYSTGRPNNEQFF. In nucleotides, the CDR3 is TGTGCCACCAGCAGATATTCCACCGGGAGGCCCAACAATGAGCAGTTCTTC. Using reference TRBV15 and TRBJ2-1 for the parts outside the CDR3, the full variable domain is DAMVIQNPRYQVTQFGKPVTLSCSQTLNHNVMYWYQQKSSQAPKLLFHYYDKDFNNEADTPDNFQSRRPNTSFCFLDIRSPGLGDTAMYLCATSRYSTGRPNNEQFFGPGTRLTVL.

This sequence joins TRBV12-3 or TRBV12-4 and TRBJ1-5, with TRBD1 as a possible D gene (5 bases). The CDR3 runs to 13 residues. The V end lost 0 bases, the J end lost 9 bases, and 9 bases lay between the germline ends. The CDR3 DNA sequence: TGTGCCAGCAGTTTAGCGCTCGGGGGGCCCCAGCATTTT. Its protein product is CASSLALGGPQHF.

The table lists this clonotype with a few counts. The rearrangement uses TRBV12-3 or TRBV12-4 and TRBJ1-1; no definite D call. The CDR3 covers 15 residues. Trimming removed 0 bases from V and 3 bases from J, with 11 bases in between. The CDR3 sequence: CASSLALIFDTEAFF. CDR3 coding DNA: TGTGCCAGCAGTTTAGCTCTCATATTCGACACTGAAGCTTTCTTT.

This clonotype came up many times. The rearrangement joins TRBV4-2 to TRBJ1-1; D unresolved. The V gene's germline CDR1 is LGHNA and CDR2 YNFKEQ. The V end was cut by 5 bases, the J end by 1 base, with 8 bases between. CDR3 length equals 13 residues. The CDR3 spells CASSFVGNTEAFF. The CDR3 DNA reads TGTGCCAGCAGCTTTGTAGGGAACACTGAAGCTTTCTTT.

This sequence joins TRBV28 and TRBJ1-1, with TRBD1 as a possible D gene (6 bases). From germline, CDR1 is MDHEN and CDR2 SYDVKM. The CDR3 is 15 amino acids. Trimming pared 3 bases from V and 4 bases from J, leaving 15 bases between. The CDR3: CASSFNPGATTEAFF. The DNA for the CDR3 is TGTGCCAGCAGTTTCAACCCAGGGGCGACCACTGAAGCTTTCTTT.

This clonotype was observed at least ten times. The rearrangement links TRBV21-1 to TRBJ2-7; the DNA was not used to check the table's D call, TRBD1. TRBV21-1 represents a pseudogene. This CDR3 has 14 amino acids. CDR3 DNA sequence: TGTGCCAGCGGACGGATAAAACCGTCCCGCGAGCAGTACTTC. As protein: CASGRIKPSREQYF.

CDR3 in amino acids: CASSRQGAASDTQYF. CDR3 DNA: TGTGCCAGCAGCCGGCAGGGTGCGGCGTCAGATACGCAGTATTTT. The chain is built from TRBV7-2 and TRBJ2-3, with D perhaps matching TRBD1 (5 bases). There are 15 residues in the CDR3. Germline CDR1 reads SGHTA; CDR2 reads FQGNSA. Trimming left V 5 bases short and J 4 bases short, with 16 bases between.

J is TRBJ2-3 and V is TRBV9, with a weak D call TRBD1 (6 bases). This CDR3 comprises 17 residues. The V end lost 1 base, the J end lost 2 bases, and 17 bases lay between the germline ends. CDR1 and CDR2 from the germline V gene are SGDLS and YYNGEE. The CDR3 DNA reads as TGTGCCAGCAGCGTACCTATCGATGGGGGCAACACAGATACGCAGTATTTT. Its translation is CASSVPIDGGNTDTQYF.

This clonotype was seen a few times. The chain combines TRBV20-1 with TRBJ2-7, with 9 nucleotides matching TRBD2. CDR3 length: 16 amino acids. Germline lookup yields CDR1 DFQATT and CDR2 SNEGSKA (reference sequence). J lost 0 bases, V lost 6 bases, and 12 bases had no gene match. The CDR3 region is CSARTSAYTPSYEQYF. CDR3 coding DNA: TGCAGTGCCAGGACTAGCGCATATACACCCTCCTACGAGCAGTACTTC.

This clonotype was found a few times. The rearrangement joins TRBV29-1 to TRBJ2-5; no firm D call. Germline CDR1 is SQVTM and CDR2 is ANQGSEA. Trimming removed 0 bases from V and 7 bases from J, with 6 bases in between. The CDR3 contains 11 residues. DNA of the CDR3: TGCAGCGTTGAAGATGCCACGACCCAGTACTTC. This encodes CSVEDATTQYF.

This clonotype was counted between two and nine times. CDR3 nucleotide sequence: TGTGCCAGCAACAGCCTTGAGTCGATATATAGCAATCAGCCCCAGCATTTT. This codes for CASNSLESIYSNQPQHF. The chain couples TRBV27 to TRBJ1-5; unclear D gene. CDR3 size: 17 residues. CDR1 MNHEY and CDR2 SMNVEV come from the germline V gene (reference sequence). V lost 7 bases and J 0 bases, leaving 19 bases between the germline ends.

The rearrangement joins TRBV12-5 to TRBJ2-1; 9 nucleotides align to TRBD1. Germline assignment: CDR1 LGHNT and CDR2 FRNRAP. V was clipped by 5 bases and J by 6 bases; unmatched bases: 11. The CDR3 loop spans 16 amino acids. CDR3 nucleotide sequence: TGTGCTAGTGGTCCGACAATAACAGGGGGCCTCAATGAGCAGTTCTTC. Amino acids: CASGPTITGGLNEQFF.

The chain joins TRBV2 to TRBJ2-1; D gene unclear. This CDR3 is built from 13 residues. Germline V gene data show CDR1 as SNHLY and CDR2 as FYNNEI. V was shortened by 1 base and J by 4 bases, with 5 bases between the two germline ends. The CDR3 region is CASSEEGYNEQFF. The DNA of the CDR3 is TGTGCCAGCAGTGAAGAAGGGTACAATGAGCAGTTCTTC.

The rearrangement uses TRBV7-2 and TRBJ2-3; D is ambiguous. The CDR3 contains 15 residues. Trimming took off 1 base at V and 1 base at J, with 9 bases between the two ends. Germline V lookup: CDR1 SGHTA, CDR2 FQGNSA. CDR3 in DNA: TGTGCCAGCAGCTTAGGGGCGTTTGGCACAGATACGCAGTATTTT. It encodes CASSLGAFGTDTQYF.

This clonotype was counted only a few times. Compared with germline, one end of the junction differs, possibly owing to a read error. V is TRBV29-1 and J is TRBJ2-1; TRBD2 aligns across 12 bases. The CDR3 totals 13 residues. Per germline, CDR1 SQVTM and CDR2 ANQGSEA. The CDR3 here is CSAELAGGVEQFF. The CDR3 region has the DNA TGCAGCGCTGAACTAGCGGGAGGAGTTGAGCAGTTCTTC.

This clonotype was picked up a small number of times. The chain combines TRBV6-6 with TRBJ1-2; possible D gene TRBD1, 5 bases. V was shortened by 4 bases and J by 7 bases, with 10 bases between the two germline ends. Germline V CDR1 and CDR2: MNHNY, SVGAGI (reference sequence). This CDR3 is 12 amino acids long. CDR3 sequence (DNA): TGTGCCAGCAGTTTAGGGGTTGGTGGCTACACCTTC. This encodes CASSLGVGGYTF.

This clonotype was seen ten or more times. This rearrangement joins TRBV27 to TRBJ2-5; D possibly matches TRBD1 or TRBD2 (6 bases each). CDR1 MNHEY and CDR2 SMNVEV come from the germline V gene (reference sequence). The CDR3 has 15 residues. Trimming removed 6 bases from V and 6 bases from J, with 20 bases in between. CDR3 sequence reads: CASRGAGGVGKTQYF. The CDR3 DNA reads TGTGCCAGCAGAGGGGCCGGGGGCGTAGGAAAGACCCAGTACTTC.

The rearrangement uses TRBV5-1 and TRBJ1-1; a weak D match, TRBD1 (5 bases). Germline V gene lookup returns CDR1 SGHRS and CDR2 YFSETQ. This CDR3 region has 17 residues. V lost 3 bases to trimming and J lost 4 bases, with 22 bases between them. CDR3 sequence (DNA): TGCGCCAGCAGCTCGGACGCAGGTGGCTACGGGGGCACTGAAGCTTTCTTT. Its protein is CASSSDAGGYGGTEAFF. Combining the CDR3 with reference TRBV5-1 and TRBJ1-1 gives the whole variable domain KAGVTQTPRYLIKTRGQQVTLSCSPISGHRSVSWYQQTPGQGLQFLFEYFSETQRNKGNFPGRFSGRQFSNSRSEMNVSTLELGDSALYLCASSSDAGGYGGTEAFFGQGTRLTVV.

This sequence joins TRBV12-3 or TRBV12-4 and TRBJ2-1; a weak D match, TRBD2 (6 bases). The CDR3 spans 12 residues. V was pared by 2 bases and J by 10 bases, with 9 bases between. The CDR3 here is CASSLSGEEQFF. CDR3 nucleotide sequence: TGTGCCAGCAGTTTATCGGGGGAAGAGCAGTTCTTC.

The sample holds many counts of this clonotype. The gene calls are TRBV7-9 and TRBJ2-1; 11 bases agree with TRBD2. Germline CDR1 and CDR2: SEHNR and FQNEAQ (reference sequence). V was clipped by 4 bases and J by 5 bases; unmatched bases: 7. The CDR3 runs 16 residues. CDR3 sequence: CASSSPLAGVHNEQFF. The CDR3 DNA follows: TGTGCCAGCAGCTCTCCACTAGCGGGAGTCCACAATGAGCAGTTCTTC. The whole variable domain, filled in from reference TRBV7-9 and TRBJ2-1, reads DTGVSQNPRHKITKRGQNVTFRCDPISEHNRLYWYRQTLGQGPEFLTYFQNEAQLEKSRLLSDRFSAERPKGSFSTLEIQRTEQGDSAMYLCASSSPLAGVHNEQFFGPGTRLTVL.

The chain has TRBV27 and TRBJ1-2; D remains ambiguous. Trimming took 4 bases from V and 2 from J, leaving 14 bases between them. CDR3 length: 15 residues. Looked up from germline, CDR1 is MNHEY and CDR2 is SMNVEV (reference sequence). This CDR3 is CASSSRDFLNYGYTF. The CDR3 nucleotides are TGTGCCAGCAGTTCGCGGGATTTTCTAAACTATGGCTACACCTTC.

This sequence joins TRBV4-3 and TRBJ1-5; D call uncertain. CDR3 length: 17 residues. The germline V gene encodes CDR1 LGHNA and CDR2 YSLEER. V was cut by 0 bases and J by 0 bases, with 12 bases left in between. CDR3 sequence reads: CASSQELATYSNQPQHF. The DNA for the CDR3 is TGCGCCAGCAGCCAAGAATTGGCGACTTATAGCAATCAGCCCCAGCATTTT.

The chain has TRBV3-1 and TRBJ2-7, with D possibly called TRBD1 or TRBD2 (6 bases each). V shed 8 bases and J shed 7 bases, with 9 bases lying between them. This CDR3 contains 10 residues. Per the germline V gene, CDR1 is LGHDT and CDR2 is YNNKEL (reference sequence). The CDR3 loop is CASGGGEQYF. The CDR3 DNA sequence: TGTGCCAGCGGAGGGGGTGAGCAGTACTTC.